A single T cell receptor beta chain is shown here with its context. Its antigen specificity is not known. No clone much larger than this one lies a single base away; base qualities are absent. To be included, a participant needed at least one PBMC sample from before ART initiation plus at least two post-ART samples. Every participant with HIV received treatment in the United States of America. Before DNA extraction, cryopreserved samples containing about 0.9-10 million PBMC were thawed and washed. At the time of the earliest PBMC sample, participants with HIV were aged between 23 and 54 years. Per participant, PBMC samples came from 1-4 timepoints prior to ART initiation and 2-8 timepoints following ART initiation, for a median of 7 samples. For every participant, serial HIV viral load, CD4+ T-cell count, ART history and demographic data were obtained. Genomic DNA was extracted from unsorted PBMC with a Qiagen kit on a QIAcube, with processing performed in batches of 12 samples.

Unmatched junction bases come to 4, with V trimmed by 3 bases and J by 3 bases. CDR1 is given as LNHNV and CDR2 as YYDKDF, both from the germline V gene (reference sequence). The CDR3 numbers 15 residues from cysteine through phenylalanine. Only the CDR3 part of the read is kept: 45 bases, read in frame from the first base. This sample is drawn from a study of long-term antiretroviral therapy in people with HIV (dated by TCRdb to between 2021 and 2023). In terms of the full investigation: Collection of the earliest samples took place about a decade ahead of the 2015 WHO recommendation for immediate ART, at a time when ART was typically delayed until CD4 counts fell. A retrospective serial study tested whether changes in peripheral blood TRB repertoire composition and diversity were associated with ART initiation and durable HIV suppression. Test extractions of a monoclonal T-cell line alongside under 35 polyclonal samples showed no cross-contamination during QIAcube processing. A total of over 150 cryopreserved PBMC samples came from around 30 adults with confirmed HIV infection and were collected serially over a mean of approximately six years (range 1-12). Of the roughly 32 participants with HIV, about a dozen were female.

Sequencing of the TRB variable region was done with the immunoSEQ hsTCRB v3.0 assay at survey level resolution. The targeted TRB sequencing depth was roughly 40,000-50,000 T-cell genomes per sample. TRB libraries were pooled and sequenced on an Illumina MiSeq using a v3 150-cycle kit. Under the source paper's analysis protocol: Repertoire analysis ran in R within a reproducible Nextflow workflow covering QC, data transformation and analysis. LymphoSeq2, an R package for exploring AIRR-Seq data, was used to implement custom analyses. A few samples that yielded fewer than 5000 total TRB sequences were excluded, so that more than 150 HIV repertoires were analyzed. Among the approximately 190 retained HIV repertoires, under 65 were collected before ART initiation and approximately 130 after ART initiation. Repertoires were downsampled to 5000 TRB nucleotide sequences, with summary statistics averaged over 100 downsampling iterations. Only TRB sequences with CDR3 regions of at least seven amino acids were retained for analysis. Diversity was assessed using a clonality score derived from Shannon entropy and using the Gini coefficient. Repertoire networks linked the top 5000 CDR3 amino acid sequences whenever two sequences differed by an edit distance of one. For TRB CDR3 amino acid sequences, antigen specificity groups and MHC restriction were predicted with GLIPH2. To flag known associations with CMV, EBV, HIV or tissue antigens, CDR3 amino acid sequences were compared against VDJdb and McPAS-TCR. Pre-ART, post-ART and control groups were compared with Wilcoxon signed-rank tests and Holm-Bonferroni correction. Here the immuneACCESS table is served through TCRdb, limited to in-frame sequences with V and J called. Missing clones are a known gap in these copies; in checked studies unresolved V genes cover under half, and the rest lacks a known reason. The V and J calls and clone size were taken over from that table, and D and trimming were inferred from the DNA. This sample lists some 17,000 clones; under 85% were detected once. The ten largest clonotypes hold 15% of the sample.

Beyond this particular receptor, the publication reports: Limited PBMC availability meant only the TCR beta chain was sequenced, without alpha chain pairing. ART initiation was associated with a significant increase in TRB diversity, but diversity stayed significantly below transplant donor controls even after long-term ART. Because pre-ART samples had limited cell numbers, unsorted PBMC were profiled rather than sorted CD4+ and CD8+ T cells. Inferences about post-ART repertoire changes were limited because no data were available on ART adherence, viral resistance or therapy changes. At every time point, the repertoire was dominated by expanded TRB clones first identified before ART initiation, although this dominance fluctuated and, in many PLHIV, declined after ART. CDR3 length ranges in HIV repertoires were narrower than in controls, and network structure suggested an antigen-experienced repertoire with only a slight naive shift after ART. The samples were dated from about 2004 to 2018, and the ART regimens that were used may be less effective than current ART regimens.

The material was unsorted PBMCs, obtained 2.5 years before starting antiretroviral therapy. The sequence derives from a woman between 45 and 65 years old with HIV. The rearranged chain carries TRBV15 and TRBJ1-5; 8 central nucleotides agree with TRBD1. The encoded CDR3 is CATSSGQGYNQPQHF. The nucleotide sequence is TGTGCCACCAGCAGTGGACAGGGCTACAATCAGCCCCAGCATTTT. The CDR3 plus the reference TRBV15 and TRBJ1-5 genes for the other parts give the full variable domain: DAMVIQNPRYQVTQFGKPVTLSCSQTLNHNVMYWYQQKSSQAPKLLFHYYDKDFNNEADTPDNFQSRRPNTSFCFLDIRSPGLGDTAMYLCATSSGQGYNQPQHFGDGTRLSIL.